The clone carrying this T cell receptor beta chain was detected once. Its antigen is not identified. TCR beta VDJ and CDR3 profiles were obtained from a genomic DNA template. TCRdb passed the reads through MiXCR, listing each CDR3 protein once. This sample yields 250,000 to 300,000 distinct CDR3 sequences, of which around 60% are seen a single time; around 8% belongs to the top ten. The sample comes from a study of CD8+CD57+ T cells in acquired aplastic anemia. General study findings and limits: Found in both controls and patients were around 29 CD8+ CDR3 sequences.

With 3 bases removed from V and 2 bases from J, the gap between germline ends came to 12 bases. The length of the CDR3 is 15 residues. Germline CDR1 KGHDR, CDR2 SFDVKD. The chain links TRBV24-1 to TRBJ1-1; no clear D gene. This receptor was identified in a human donor with severe aplastic anemia or a healthy control (not recorded which). The specimen sequenced was sorted CD4+, CD8+, or CD8+CD57+ T cells (not recorded which) from PBMCs. This CDR3 reads CATSDGAPTNTEAFF. The CDR3 nucleotides read TGTGCCACCAGTGATGGAGCCCCCACAAACACTGAAGCTTTCTTT.